This TCR beta chain was sequenced in a study of blood T cells in healthy people across ages. PCR was performed a second time for 7 to 11 cycles using a sample-barcoded 5' primer and a J-beta primer mix. Via MiXCR, TCRdb re-called the 5' RACE reads, giving one row per CDR3 protein. The sample contains 1.5 million to 2 million distinct CDR3 sequences, 28% of which appear only once. In germline, CDR1 is SGHRS, CDR2 YFSETQ. The CDR3 spans 16 residues. V was clipped by 4 bases and J by 3 bases, with 17 bases between them. The genes are TRBV5-1 and TRBJ2-1; D is possibly TRBD2 (6 bases). This TCR was recovered from a woman in her 30s in good health. Sequenced input: blood. The CDR3 loop reads CASSLGGKLDYNEQFF. In DNA, the CDR3 is TGCGCCAGCAGCCTTGGCGGGAAGTTGGACTACAATGAGCAGTTCTTC. Together with reference TRBV5-1 and TRBJ2-1, the CDR3 gives the full variable domain: KAGVTQTPRYLIKTRGQQVTLSCSPISGHRSVSWYQQTPGQGLQFLFEYFSETQRNKGNFPGRFSGRQFSNSRSEMNVSTLELGDSALYLCASSLGGKLDYNEQFFGPGTRLTVL.